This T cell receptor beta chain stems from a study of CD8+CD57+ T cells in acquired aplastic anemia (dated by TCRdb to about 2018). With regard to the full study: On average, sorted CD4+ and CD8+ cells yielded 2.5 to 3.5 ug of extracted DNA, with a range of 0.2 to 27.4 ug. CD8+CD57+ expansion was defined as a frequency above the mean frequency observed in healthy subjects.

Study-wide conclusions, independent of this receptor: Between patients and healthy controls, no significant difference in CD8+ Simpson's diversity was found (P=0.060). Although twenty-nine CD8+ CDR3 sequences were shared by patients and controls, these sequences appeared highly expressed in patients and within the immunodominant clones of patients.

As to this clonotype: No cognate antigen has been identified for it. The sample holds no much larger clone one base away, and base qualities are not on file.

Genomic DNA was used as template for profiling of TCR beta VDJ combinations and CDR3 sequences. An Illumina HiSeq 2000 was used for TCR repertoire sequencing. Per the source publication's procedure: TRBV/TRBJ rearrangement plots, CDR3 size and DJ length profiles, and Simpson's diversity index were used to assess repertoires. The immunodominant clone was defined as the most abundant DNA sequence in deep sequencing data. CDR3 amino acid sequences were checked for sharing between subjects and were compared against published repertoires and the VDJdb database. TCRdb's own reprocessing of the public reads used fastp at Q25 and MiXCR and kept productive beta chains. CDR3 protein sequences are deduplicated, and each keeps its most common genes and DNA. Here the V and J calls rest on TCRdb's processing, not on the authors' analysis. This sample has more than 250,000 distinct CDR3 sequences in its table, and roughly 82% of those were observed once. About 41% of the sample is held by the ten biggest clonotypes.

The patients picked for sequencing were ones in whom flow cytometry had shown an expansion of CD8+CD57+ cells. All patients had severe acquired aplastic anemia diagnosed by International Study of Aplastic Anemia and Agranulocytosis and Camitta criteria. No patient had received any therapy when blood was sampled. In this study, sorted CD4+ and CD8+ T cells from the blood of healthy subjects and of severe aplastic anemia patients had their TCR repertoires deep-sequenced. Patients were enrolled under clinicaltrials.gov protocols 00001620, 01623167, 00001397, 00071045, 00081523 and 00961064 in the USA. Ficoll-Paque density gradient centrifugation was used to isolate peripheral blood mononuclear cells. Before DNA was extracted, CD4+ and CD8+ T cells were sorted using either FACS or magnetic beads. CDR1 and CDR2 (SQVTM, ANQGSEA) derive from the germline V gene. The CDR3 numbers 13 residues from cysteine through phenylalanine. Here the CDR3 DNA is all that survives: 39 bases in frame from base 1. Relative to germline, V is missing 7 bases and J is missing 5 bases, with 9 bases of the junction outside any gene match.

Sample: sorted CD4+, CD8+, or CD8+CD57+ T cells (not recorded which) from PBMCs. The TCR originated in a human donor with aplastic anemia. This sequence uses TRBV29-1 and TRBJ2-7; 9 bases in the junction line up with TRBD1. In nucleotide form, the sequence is TGCAGCGCGGACCGACAGGGGGTCGACGAGCAGTACTTC. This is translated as CSADRQGVDEQYF.